This T cell receptor beta chain appears in the sequencing data of a study of blood T cell repertoires in COVID-19. Study-level background: Researchers got acute and convalescent COVID-19 samples from the United States, Italy and Spain.

From germline, CDR1 is SGHVS and CDR2 FNYEAQ. Germline trimming cut 1 base from V and 1 base from J; bases unmatched to any gene: 9. This CDR3 is 18 amino acids long. Participant-reported clinical history was the basis for cohort assignment. Donors of Cohort 3 who recovered were those that had two negative PCRs, clearance, or symptom resolution. The protocol was immunoSEQ multiplex PCR, while the TCRdb copy is restricted to in-frame clones and leaves out a portion. The data show fewer than 500,000 clones, more than 75% seen once. This sequence originates from a man aged 25-40 years who had recovered from COVID-19. J is TRBJ2-3 and V is TRBV7-6; 9 bases map to TRBD1. The sample comprised PBMCs or T cells enriched from blood (not recorded which). The CDR3: CASSLVTGGGGGTDTQYF. The DNA of the CDR3 is TGTGCCAGCAGCTTAGTGACAGGGGGAGGTGGCGGCACAGATACGCAGTATTTT.